A selection of T cell receptor beta chains follows, all from one sample in a study of shared clonotypes between healthy human individuals. Measured with immunoSEQ multiplex PCR; TCRdb has only the in-frame clones, and not every one. The table shows 2 million to 2.5 million clones, with over 85% occurring only once. The sequenced material came from naive CD8+ T cells sorted from blood. These receptors were taken from a man between 18 and 35 years old in good health. The CDR3 runs from the conserved cysteine through the conserved F or W. D genes are given only for firm matches. Size values are once, few and many counts, or a class for expanded clones, and some rows have none.

v_gene,abundance,j_gene,d_gene,CDR3aa,CDR3nt
TRBV4-1,NA,TRBJ2-7,TRBD1,CASSQVDRGRWEQYF,TGCGCCAGCAGCCAAGTGGACAGGGGGCGGTGGGAGCAGTACTTC
TRBV9,NA,TRBJ2-1,TRBD2,CASSVGGSGSYNEQFF,TGTGCCAGCAGCGTAGGAGGTAGCGGGTCCTACAATGAGCAGTTCTTC
TRBV11-2,NA,TRBJ2-7,NA,CASSLDRRGVLSYEQYF,TGTGCCAGCAGCTTAGATCGGAGGGGGGTCCTCTCCTACGAGCAGTACTTC
TRBV9,once,TRBJ1-6,TRBD1,CASRSGQGNSPLHF,TGTGCCAGCCGGTCCGGACAGGGGAATTCACCCCTCCACTTT
TRBV4-1,NA,TRBJ2-1,TRBD1,CASSQVPGQGANPNEQFF,TGCGCCAGCAGCCAAGTCCCGGGACAGGGGGCGAATCCCAATGAGCAGTTCTTC
TRBV30,NA,TRBJ1-1,NA,CAWVTGIWGTEAFF,TGTGCCTGGGTAACAGGGATATGGGGGACTGAAGCTTTCTTT
TRBV4-3,NA,TRBJ2-1,TRBD2,CASSPRTSGNPYNEQFF,TGCGCCAGCAGCCCCCGGACTAGCGGGAACCCCTACAATGAGCAGTTCTTC
TRBV27,NA,TRBJ1-5,NA,CASSLTNSNQPQHF,TGTGCCAGCAGTTTAACAAATAGCAATCAGCCCCAGCATTTT
TRBV27,once,TRBJ2-3,NA,CASSLLRGPSTDTQYF,TGTGCCAGCAGTTTATTGCGGGGGCCTAGCACAGATACGCAGTATTTT
TRBV28,NA,TRBJ2-7,NA,CASSFQDAAYEQYF,TGTGCCAGCAGTTTTCAGGATGCCGCCTACGAGCAGTACTTC
TRBV27,NA,TRBJ2-5,NA,CAGSLSVQETQYF,TGTGCCGGCAGTTTATCAGTGCAAGAGACCCAGTACTTC
TRBV6-4,NA,TRBJ2-1,TRBD2,CASSDLAGGHEQFF,TGTGCCAGCAGTGACTTAGCGGGAGGGCACGAGCAGTTCTTC
TRBV4-2,NA,TRBJ2-1,TRBD1,CASSPGQGWDEQFF,TGTGCCAGCAGCCCGGGACAGGGATGGGATGAGCAGTTCTTC
TRBV6-5,NA,TRBJ2-7,NA,CASSYGGTGSYEQYF,TGTGCCAGCAGTTACGGGGGGACGGGCTCCTACGAGCAGTACTTC
TRBV6-5,NA,TRBJ1-2,NA,CASSYSQGTGYTF,TGTGCCAGCAGTTACTCGCAGGGTACAGGCTACACCTTC